The clone carrying this T cell receptor (beta chain) occurred a few times. Its antigen remains unknown. The time point denotes: healthy volunteer bleed at 2 weeks. It was from unfractionated whole blood that total RNA was extracted. Trimming took off 4 bases at V and 7 bases at J, with 12 bases between the two ends. This CDR3 is built from 12 residues. CDR1 is SQVTM, CDR2 ANQGSEA, per germline. This sample was included in a study of human T cells and chemical hapten exposure. Looking at the study overall: Small pooled library volume differences chiefly drove per-sample TCR yield variation. General study results and limits: The number of TCRs above 1 in 1000 frequency did not change after DPC sensitization.

For the library, individual cDNA molecules each received unique molecular identifiers. Original handling: Across samples, TCR counts had a median of roughly 96,000 and ranged from about 23,224 to 690,600. A single record per CDR3 protein comes from TCRdb applying MiXCR to the RACE reads. The V and J calls come from TCRdb's annotation, not from the publication. The sample carries 75,000 to 100,000 distinct CDR3 sequences, approximately 10% recorded once. This chain joins TRBV29-1 and TRBJ2-3; D perhaps matches TRBD2 (5 bases). Sequencing used whole blood. The clonotype originates from a female donor in good health. Some clones in this sample may be carry-over from other donors' samples. The CDR3 DNA is TGCAGCGTTGTTCAACGGGATTATACGCAGTATTTT. Its protein product is CSVVQRDYTQYF.